The next 21 T cell receptor beta chains were all read from a single sample in a study of blood T cell repertoires in COVID-19. Here immunoSEQ multiplex PCR was the method, and the copy in TCRdb shows in-frame clones only, minus some. The sample lists some 230,000 clones, approximately 90% seen once, with 2.2% in the top ten. The sample consisted of peripheral blood. The receptors shown here come from a man between 25 and 39 years old who had recovered from COVID-19.

This clone turned up a few times. The chain is built from TRBV6-4 and TRBJ2-6; a possible D gene is TRBD1 (6 bases). Germline V gene sequence: CDR1 MRHNA, CDR2 SNTAGT. V dropped 8 bases and J dropped 3 bases, with 17 bases sitting between them. The CDR3 contains 16 residues. CDR3 sequence (DNA): TGTGCCAGCGGCGCCGGGACAACCTTTGGGGCCAACGTCCTGACTTTC. Residues: CASGAGTTFGANVLTF.

The gene calls are TRBV11-2 and TRBJ2-7, with D tentatively TRBD1 (6 bases). The V end was cut by 8 bases, the J end by 3 bases, with 17 bases between. Germline CDR1 is SGHAT and CDR2 is FQNNGV. The CDR3 runs to 14 residues. CDR3: CASGQGTSYYEQYF. CDR3 DNA sequence: TGTGCCAGCGGTCAGGGGACATCCTACTACGAGCAGTACTTC.

This rearrangement joins TRBV9 to TRBJ1-3, with D unresolved. Between the trimmed V and J ends, which lost 0 bases and 0 bases, there was a span of 7 bases. The CDR3 is 15 amino acids. The germline V gene encodes CDR1 SGDLS and CDR2 YYNGEE. CDR3 DNA sequence: TGTGCCAGCAGCGTAGGTTGGAGCTCTGGAAACACCATATATTTT. Protein product: CASSVGWSSGNTIYF. The entire variable domain, with the rest obtained from reference TRBV9 and TRBJ1-3, is as follows: DSGVTQTPKHLITATGQRVTLRCSPRSGDLSVYWYQQSLDQGLQFLIQYYNGEERAKGNILERFSAQQFPDLHSELNLSSLELGDSALYFCASSVGWSSGNTIYFGEGSWLTVV.

The chain joins TRBV11-2 to TRBJ1-4, with no clear D. From germline, CDR1 is SGHAT and CDR2 FQNNGV. Trimming shortened V by 4 bases and J by 8 bases, and 17 bases separated the two germline ends. The CDR3 is made up of 15 amino acids. Here the CDR3 reads CASSSSGGMGEKLFF. As DNA, the CDR3 is TGTGCCAGCAGCTCTAGCGGTGGTATGGGCGAAAAACTGTTTTTT. The full variable domain, completed using reference TRBV11-2 and TRBJ1-4, is EAGVAQSPRYKIIEKRQSVAFWCNPISGHATLYWYQQILGQGPKLLIQFQNNGVVDDSQLPKDRFSAERLKGVDSTLKIQPAKLEDSAVYLCASSSSGGMGEKLFFGSGTQLSVL.

The chain joins TRBV19 to TRBJ1-1; D ambiguous. V lost 6 bases and J lost 4, with 12 bases in between. The CDR3 is made up of 13 amino acids. The germline V gene has CDR1 LNHDA and CDR2 SQIVND (reference sequence). CDR3 DNA: TGTGCCAGTAGGTTCGAGGGAGGCACTGAAGCTTTCTTT. As protein: CASRFEGGTEAFF.

This clone showed up many times. This rearrangement joins TRBV7-8 to TRBJ1-2; D is unclear. From germline, CDR1 is SGHVS and CDR2 FQNEAQ. Trimming shortened V by 1 base and J by 2 bases, and 11 bases separated the two germline ends. The CDR3 has 15 amino acids. The CDR3 region is CASSLVGEPNYGYTF. The CDR3, as DNA: TGTGCCAGCAGCTTAGTCGGGGAGCCGAACTATGGCTACACCTTC.

The CDR3 loop is CASTSGREISPNYGYTF. CDR3 sequence (DNA): TGTGCCAGTACGTCTGGGAGGGAGATTTCTCCTAACTATGGCTACACCTTC. The chain combines TRBV19 with TRBJ1-2; D is unresolved. V was clipped by 7 bases and J by 0 bases, with 21 bases between them. This CDR3 is built from 17 residues. In germline, CDR1 is LNHDA, CDR2 SQIVND (reference sequence).

In this sample, this clone turned up a few times. The chain carries TRBV6-2 or TRBV6-3 and TRBJ2-5; D is ambiguous. The CDR3 totals 12 residues. V was cut by 5 bases and J by 3 bases, with 7 bases left in between. CDR1 MNHEY and CDR2 SVGEGT come from the germline V gene. CDR3 sequence reads: CASSLVEETQYF. In DNA form, the CDR3 reads TGTGCCAGCAGTCTAGTCGAAGAGACCCAGTACTTC.

The chain joins TRBV6-5 to TRBJ2-1; tentative D call: TRBD1 (5 bases). The germline CDR1 and CDR2 sequences are MNHEY and SVGAGI. CDR3 length equals 12 residues. The V end lost 8 bases, the J end lost 6 bases, and 11 bases lay between the germline ends. In nucleotides, the CDR3 is TGTGCCAGCGGACGGCAGGGCAATGAGCAGTTCTTC. It translates to CASGRQGNEQFF.

V and J are TRBV11-2 and TRBJ2-1; D not resolved. Trimming removed 6 bases at V and 9 bases at J, with 15 bases between. In germline, CDR1 is SGHAT, CDR2 FQNNGV. This CDR3 is 13 amino acids long. For the CDR3, the DNA is TGTGCCAGCAGAGCTTATATTCTTGGTGAGCAGTTCTTC. It is translated as CASRAYILGEQFF. Filled out from reference TRBV11-2 and TRBJ2-1, the complete variable domain reads EAGVAQSPRYKIIEKRQSVAFWCNPISGHATLYWYQQILGQGPKLLIQFQNNGVVDDSQLPKDRFSAERLKGVDSTLKIQPAKLEDSAVYLCASRAYILGEQFFGPGTRLTVL.

The V call is TRBV12-2, the J call TRBJ1-1; TRBD1 was called by the table and not checked on the DNA. TRBV12-2 is termed a pseudogene. The CDR3 is made up of 14 amino acids. The chain's CDR3 is CASRLKGWDTEAFF. The CDR3 coding sequence is TGTGCAAGTCGCTTAAAGGGGTGGGACACTGAAGCTTTCTTT.

This clone was found a few times. CDR3 sequence reads: CASSEALSGRGGLDTQYF. The CDR3 nucleotides read TGTGCCAGCAGTGAAGCGCTTTCTGGTCGCGGGGGGTTGGATACGCAGTATTTT. The V and J genes are TRBV6-1 and TRBJ2-3; 8 bases are a match to TRBD2. V gave up 0 bases and J gave up 6 bases; unmatched junction bases: 14. The CDR3 totals 18 residues. Germline CDR1 is MNHNS and CDR2 is SASEGT.

This rearrangement joins TRBV5-1 to TRBJ2-1; D uncertain. CDR1 and CDR2 (germline): SGHRS, YFSETQ. V was pared by 0 bases and J by 5 bases, with 9 bases between. The CDR3 contains 14 residues. DNA for the CDR3: TGCGCCAGCAGCTTGGGGCAGTTGGACAATGAGCAGTTCTTC. As protein: CASSLGQLDNEQFF. Based on the CDR3 plus reference TRBV5-1 and TRBJ2-1, the full variable domain is KAGVTQTPRYLIKTRGQQVTLSCSPISGHRSVSWYQQTPGQGLQFLFEYFSETQRNKGNFPGRFSGRQFSNSRSEMNVSTLELGDSALYLCASSLGQLDNEQFFGPGTRLTVL.

The chain links TRBV14 to TRBJ2-3; weak D call: TRBD2 (6 bases). The V gene lost 0 bases and the J gene lost 4 bases, with 20 bases spanning the gap. The germline V gene encodes CDR1 SGHDN and CDR2 FVKESK. The CDR3 is made up of 18 amino acids. CDR3 amino acids: CASSQDDTWRGPSDTQYF. The DNA for the CDR3 is TGTGCCAGCAGCCAAGACGATACTTGGCGGGGACCCTCAGATACGCAGTATTTT. Using reference TRBV14 and TRBJ2-3 for the parts outside the CDR3, the full variable domain is EAGVTQFPSHSVIEKGQTVTLRCDPISGHDNLYWYRRVMGKEIKFLLHFVKESKQDESGMPNNRFLAERTGGTYSTLKVQPAELEDSGVYFCASSQDDTWRGPSDTQYFGPGTRLTVL.

This chain uses TRBV6-1 with TRBJ1-2; maybe TRBD1 (5 bases). The ends were cut back, 2 bases at V and 5 bases at J, with 21 bases in the middle. This CDR3 comprises 17 residues. The V gene's germline CDR1 is MNHNS and CDR2 SASEGT. The CDR3 loop reads CASSERGAGSLTYGYTF. In DNA form, the CDR3 reads TGTGCCAGCAGTGAACGCGGGGCTGGCAGTCTAACGTATGGCTACACCTTC.

This clone has just a few counts. V gene TRBV27 combines with J gene TRBJ1-4, with 7 bases aligning to TRBD1. Germline-derived CDR1 and CDR2 are MNHEY and SMNVEV (reference sequence). Trimming cost V 6 bases and J 3 bases; bases outside gene matches: 10. The CDR3 has 16 amino acids. CDR3 region: CASSPTGAISNEKLFF. CDR3 DNA sequence: TGTGCCAGCAGCCCTACAGGGGCGATTTCTAATGAAAAACTGTTTTTT.

J is TRBJ1-2 and V is TRBV12-2. TRBV12-2 is designated a pseudogene. The CDR3 covers 13 residues. The CDR3 protein is CASRLARSSCNTF. The CDR3 DNA sequence: TGTGCAAGTCGCTTAGCGCGGTCCTCCTGCAACACCTTC.

This clone showed up just once. Compared with germline, one end of the junction differs, possibly owing to a read error. V gene TRBV5-1 combines with J gene TRBJ1-5; 10 bases align to TRBD1. The CDR3 totals 20 residues. Looked up from germline, CDR1 is SGHRS and CDR2 is YFSETQ. The CDR3 sequence: CANSPTTGTGERSRNQPQHF. The CDR3 region has the DNA TGCGCCAACAGCCCTACCACCGGGACAGGGGAGAGGTCCCGAAATCAGCCCCAGCATTTT.

The chain has TRBV11-3 and TRBJ2-5; TRBD1 might be the D (6 bases). In germline, CDR1 is SGHNT, CDR2 YENEEA. The CDR3 length is 14 residues. The V and J ends lost 5 bases and 1 base respectively, with 11 bases between them. The CDR3 protein is CASSVQGGQETQYF. In DNA form, the CDR3 reads TGTGCCAGCAGCGTACAGGGTGGCCAAGAGACCCAGTACTTC.

The V call is TRBV6-5, the J call TRBJ2-7, with a weak D call TRBD2 (7 bases). The V end lost 4 bases, the J end lost 4 bases, and 20 bases lay between the germline ends. There are 16 residues in the CDR3. Per the germline V gene, CDR1 is MNHEY and CDR2 is SVGAGI. Here the CDR3 reads CASSSPGGQHRYEQYF. The CDR3 coding sequence is TGTGCCAGCAGTTCGCCGGGGGGCCAACATAGGTACGAGCAGTACTTC.

This chain connects TRBV7-9 to TRBJ1-2; D is unclear. This CDR3 contains 12 residues. The germline V and J ends were trimmed by 4 bases and 2 bases, with 5 bases remaining between them. Germline loops: CDR1 SEHNR, CDR2 FQNEAQ (reference sequence). The CDR3, as DNA: TGTGCCAGCAGCTCGGGGAACTATGGCTACACCTTC. Protein: CASSSGNYGYTF.